One sample yielded the 27 T cell receptor beta chains listed below, sequenced in a study of T cell responses to AZD1222 COVID-19 vaccine (dated by TCRdb to the early 2020s). The meaning of the sample's time point label: baseline before first vaccination. The library was generated by the immunoSEQ multiplex PCR assay. TCRdb took over this immuneACCESS table, retaining in-frame rearrangements with V and J assigned. Such tables are incomplete; in checked studies, under half of the missing clones stem from an unresolved V gene, and the remainder is unexplained. The sample table lists fewer than 120,000 clones, about 87% of them with a count of one. 1.5% to 2% of the sample comes from the top ten. The sequencing here drew on peripheral blood, taken on day 0 of AZD1222 vaccination. The receptors derive from an adult in good health.

The genes are TRBV4-1 and TRBJ2-7, with D perhaps matching TRBD1 or TRBD2 (5 bases each). This CDR3 has 14 amino acids. Per the germline V gene, CDR1 is MGHRA and CDR2 is YSYEKL. The V gene lost 0 bases and the J gene lost 4 bases, with 10 bases spanning the gap. In nucleotides, the CDR3 is TGCGCCAGCAGCCAAGATCGGGGCACTTACGAGCAGTACTTC. Amino acid sequence: CASSQDRGTYEQYF.

The chain is built from TRBV5-8 and TRBJ2-1; TRBD2 aligns across 7 bases. Germline V gene lookup returns CDR1 SGHTS and CDR2 YDEGEE. Trimming took 3 bases from V and 8 from J; bases not matched to a gene: 11. The CDR3 runs 15 residues. DNA for the CDR3: TGTGCCAGCAGCTGGAGTGGCGGGAGTGGTGATGAGCAGTTCTTC. Its protein product is CASSWSGGSGDEQFF. Based on the CDR3 plus reference TRBV5-8 and TRBJ2-1, the full variable domain is EAGVTQSPTHLIKTRGQQATLRCSPISGHTSVYWYQQALGLGLQFLLWYDEGEERNRGNFPPRFSGRQFPNYSSELNVNALELEDSALYLCASSWSGGSGDEQFFGPGTRLTVL.

This chain joins TRBV5-6 and TRBJ1-5, with a possible D match to TRBD1 (6 bases). The CDR3 runs to 14 residues. Deletions cut 6 bases from V and 4 bases from J, with 14 bases between. Germline V gives CDR1 SGHDT, CDR2 YYEEEE. DNA for the CDR3: TGTGCCAGCACCCGGACAGCCACTAATCAGCCCCAGCATTTT. The encoded protein is CASTRTATNQPQHF.

This sequence joins TRBV29-1 and TRBJ2-3; 9 bases map to TRBD2. Germline CDR1 SQVTM, CDR2 ANQGSEA. V dropped 2 bases and J dropped 2; count of bases not matched to a gene: 5. This CDR3 is 15 amino acids long. CDR3 nucleotides: TGCAGCGTTGAAAGCTTAGCGGGAGTCACAGATACGCAGTATTTT. Encoded protein: CSVESLAGVTDTQYF.

The chain has TRBV27 and TRBJ1-5; D uncertain. Trimming cost V 5 bases and J 4 bases, with 9 bases left between them. This CDR3 has 13 amino acids. CDR1 and CDR2 from the germline V gene are MNHEY and SMNVEV (reference sequence). The CDR3 coding sequence is TGTGCCAGCAGTGGGCGACGGAATCAGCCCCAGCATTTT. This gives the protein CASSGRRNQPQHF.

The V and J genes are TRBV5-5 and TRBJ1-2, with 7 bases fitting TRBD1. V lost 4 bases, J lost 8 bases, and 8 bases stayed unmatched. Per the germline V gene, CDR1 is SGHKS and CDR2 is YYEKEE (reference sequence). The CDR3 is 13 amino acids. The DNA for the CDR3 is TGTGCCAGCAGCCACGCGACAGGGAAGGGCTACACCTTC. This codes for CASSHATGKGYTF.

This chain joins TRBV5-4 and TRBJ2-5; 7 bases map to TRBD1. Germline V gene lookup returns CDR1 SGHNT and CDR2 YYREEE (reference sequence). The CDR3 length is 14 residues. V shed 2 bases and J 1 base; nucleotides not matched to a gene: 2. CDR3 loop: CASSFRQGQETQYF. CDR3 in DNA: TGTGCCAGCAGCTTCCGACAGGGCCAAGAGACCCAGTACTTC.

The V and J genes are TRBV5-1 and TRBJ1-5; TRBD1 matches at 7 bases. The CDR3 covers 14 residues. Trimming cost V 4 bases and J 4 bases; bases outside gene matches: 5. Looked up from germline, CDR1 is SGHRS and CDR2 is YFSETQ. CDR3 DNA sequence: TGCGCCAGCAGCCCCGGGACAGCAAATCAGCCCCAGCATTTT. As protein: CASSPGTANQPQHF.

CDR3 in amino acids: CASSPVGDRGKGYTF. The CDR3 DNA sequence: TGTGCCAGCAGCCCCGTCGGGGACAGGGGTAAGGGCTACACCTTC. The V and J genes are TRBV3-1 (or the pseudogene TRBV3-2) and TRBJ1-2; 10 nucleotides align to TRBD1. CDR1 and CDR2 from the germline V gene are LGHDT and YNNKEL (reference sequence). V was clipped by 4 bases and J by 8 bases; unmatched bases: 10. The CDR3 is 15 amino acids.

The chain has TRBV4-1 and TRBJ1-3; no reliable D call. This CDR3 is 15 amino acids long. V lost 1 base and J lost 2, with 9 bases in between. Germline V CDR1 and CDR2: MGHRA, YSYEKL. CDR3 bases: TGCGCCAGCAGCCAAGTGCCAGGACCTGGAAACACCATATATTTT. It yields the protein CASSQVPGPGNTIYF.

V usage is TRBV20-1 and J usage is TRBJ1-5; D not certain. Trimming shortened V by 3 bases and J by 3 bases, and 9 bases separated the two germline ends. CDR1 and CDR2 (germline): DFQATT, SNEGSKA (reference sequence). The CDR3 is 13 amino acids. CDR3 coding DNA: TGCAGTGCTAGTTATCAGAACAATCAGCCCCAGCATTTT. Translation: CSASYQNNQPQHF.

This rearrangement joins TRBV4-2 to TRBJ2-1; 7 positions agree with TRBD2. The CDR3 runs 13 residues. CDR1 and CDR2 from the germline V gene are LGHNA and YNFKEQ. The ends lost 8 bases at V and 5 bases at J; junction bases unmatched: 6. CDR3 region: CASDPGLNNEQFF. CDR3 coding DNA: TGTGCCAGCGACCCGGGACTAAACAATGAGCAGTTCTTC.

The CDR3 sequence is CATSVGRGIYEQFF. The DNA for the CDR3 is TGTGCCACCAGTGTAGGGCGTGGAATTTATGAGCAGTTCTTC. V and J are TRBV24-1 and TRBJ2-1, with unresolved D. CDR1 is KGHDR and CDR2 is SFDVKD in the germline V gene. The CDR3 sequence is 14 residues long. Between the trimmed V and J ends, which lost 5 bases and 8 bases, there was a span of 15 bases.

V and J are TRBV27 and TRBJ2-5; D is perhaps TRBD2 (5 bases). V lost 5 bases and J 5 bases, leaving 33 bases between the germline ends. The CDR3 extends over 20 amino acids. CDR1 is MNHEY and CDR2 is SMNVEV in the germline V gene (reference sequence). CDR3 coding DNA: TGTGCCAGCAGTCCCGAGGGCTGGGGTATTCAACTCCGCGTCGGGGAGACCCAGTACTTC. Translated, it gives CASSPEGWGIQLRVGETQYF.

The chain uses TRBV6-5 and TRBJ1-3; D remains ambiguous. Germline V gives CDR1 MNHEY, CDR2 SVGAGI. V shed 4 bases and J shed 2 bases, with 15 bases lying between them. The CDR3 is 16 residues long. The CDR3 region has the DNA TGTGCCAGCAGTTCGAGCAACCTTCTGACTGGAAACACCATATATTTT. This codes for CASSSSNLLTGNTIYF.

V is TRBV28 and J is TRBJ2-7; D uncertain. Deletions cut 2 bases from V and 2 bases from J, with 4 bases between. The germline CDR1 and CDR2 sequences are MDHEN and SYDVKM. The CDR3 contains 12 residues. The CDR3: CASSLSPYEQYF. In nucleotides, the CDR3 is TGTGCCAGCAGTTTAAGCCCCTACGAGCAGTACTTC. Full variable domain (rest looked up from reference TRBV28 and TRBJ2-7): DVKVTQSSRYLVKRTGEKVFLECVQDMDHENMFWYRQDPGLGLRLIYFSYDVKMKEKGDIPEGYSVSREKKERFSLILESASTNQTSMYLCASSLSPYEQYFGPGTRLTVT.

The CDR3 DNA follows: TGTGCCAGCAGCCAGGCCAGAACGGGAACCTTTTATGGCTACACCTTC. Protein: CASSQARTGTFYGYTF. This sequence joins TRBV3-1 (or the pseudogene TRBV3-2) and TRBJ1-2; no reliable D call. Germline assignment: CDR1 LGHDT and CDR2 YNNKEL (reference sequence). V shed 3 bases and J shed 5 bases, with 19 bases lying between them. The CDR3 loop spans 16 amino acids.

This chain uses TRBV19 with TRBJ1-5; D is unclear. The V gene's germline CDR1 is LNHDA and CDR2 SQIVND (reference sequence). V was trimmed by 3 bases and J by 6 bases, leaving 12 bases between them. The CDR3 extends over 14 amino acids. The CDR3 coding sequence is TGTGCCAGTAGTATTCCCGTCGGCGGTCAGCCCCAGCATTTT. Translation gives CASSIPVGGQPQHF.

The chain has TRBV29-1 and TRBJ1-1; D is unclear. Germline CDR1 is SQVTM and CDR2 is ANQGSEA. V lost 4 bases, J lost 5 bases, and 8 bases lay in between. The CDR3 sequence is 11 residues long. Here the CDR3 DNA reads TGCAGCGTTGGAGGATGGACTGAAGCTTTCTTT. Translation: CSVGGWTEAFF.

This clone was observed a single time. The chain couples TRBV2 to TRBJ1-2; no reliable D call. The germline gives CDR1 SNHLY, CDR2 FYNNEI. The CDR3 runs to 15 residues. Trimming shortened V by 3 bases and J by 6 bases, and 17 bases separated the two germline ends. The CDR3, as DNA: TGTGCCAGCAGTGATCTGCCTCCCGGGTTGGATGGCTACACCTTC. Protein sequence: CASSDLPPGLDGYTF.

The V call is TRBV7-9, the J call TRBJ1-4; D is unresolved. The ends were cut back, 3 bases at V and 8 bases at J, with 16 bases in the middle. The CDR3 has 15 amino acids. Germline assignment: CDR1 SEHNR and CDR2 FQNEAQ (reference sequence). The CDR3 nucleotides are TGTGCCAGCAGCTTTCCCCGGGCCAGCGAAGAAAAACTGTTTTTT. This gives the protein CASSFPRASEEKLFF.

This clone was found a few times. The rearrangement links TRBV2 to TRBJ1-6; TRBD1 might be the D (6 bases). The CDR3 extends over 14 amino acids. V lost 5 bases, J lost 3 bases, and 8 bases lay in between. CDR1 is SNHLY, CDR2 FYNNEI, per germline. The CDR3 protein is CASSSGVYNSPLHF. DNA of the CDR3: TGTGCCAGCAGTTCAGGGGTCTATAATTCACCCCTCCACTTT.

This rearrangement joins TRBV13 to TRBJ1-4; D remains unclear. The V gene's germline CDR1 is PRHDT and CDR2 FYEKMQ (reference sequence). V shed 6 bases and J shed 8 bases, with 10 bases lying between them. This CDR3 comprises 12 residues. The CDR3 nucleotides are TGTGCCAGCAGGGTTCTTGGGGAAAAACTGTTTTTT. It yields the protein CASRVLGEKLFF.

This clone showed up just once. J is TRBJ1-1 and V is TRBV7-6; D is uncertain. Germline CDR1 SGHVS, CDR2 FNYEAQ. The CDR3 has 12 residues. With 6 bases removed from V and 6 bases from J, the gap between germline ends came to 11 bases. The CDR3 is CASSGRGAEAFF. In DNA, the CDR3 is TGTGCCAGCAGTGGACGTGGTGCTGAAGCTTTCTTT.

The chain carries TRBV7-6 and TRBJ1-5; TRBD1 aligns across 10 bases. Trimming at V came to 6 bases and at J to 1 base, leaving 3 bases not matched to a gene. This CDR3 contains 15 residues. Germline V gene data show CDR1 as SGHVS and CDR2 as FNYEAQ. DNA of the CDR3: TGTGCCAGCAGTCGGGACAGGGGCAGCAATCAGCCCCAGCATTTT. This translates into CASSRDRGSNQPQHF.

This chain links TRBV5-1 with TRBJ1-2, with D possibly matching TRBD1 (6 bases). The V gene lost 3 bases and the J gene lost 8 bases, with 14 bases spanning the gap. Germline values: CDR1 SGHRS, CDR2 YFSETQ. This CDR3 spans 13 amino acids. The CDR3 DNA reads TGCGCCAGCAGCTCCAGGGGTCAGGAGGGCTACACCTTC. This sequence encodes CASSSRGQEGYTF.

V and J are TRBV24-1 and TRBJ2-6; D call uncertain. This CDR3 region has 14 residues. Germline V gene sequence: CDR1 KGHDR, CDR2 SFDVKD. V was pared by 2 bases and J by 0 bases, with 1 base between. CDR3 region: CATSDYSGANVLTF. CDR3 coding DNA: TGTGCCACCAGTGATTACTCTGGGGCCAACGTCCTGACTTTC.